This T cell receptor beta chain was sequenced for a study of T-cell reconstitution after alpha-beta-depleted transplantation in children (dated by TCRdb to 2016 to 2018). Looking at the study overall: Using TCR repertoire profiling, the study quantitatively followed how T-cell immune reconstitution unfolded in children after TCRalphabeta/CD19-depleted allogeneic hematopoietic cell transplantation.

Interpreted using the paper, the treatment or condition label stands for: allogeneic hematopoietic cell transplantation with graft depleted of TCRalphabeta T cells and CD19 B cells. The children who served as transplant recipients had been given grafts of TCRalphabeta/CD19-depleted allogeneic hematopoietic cells. This clonotype has more than one count but fewer than ten. No antigen is known for it. No much larger clone is present one base from it, and per-base qualities are unavailable. Preparation of the library involved PCR. Data came from an Illumina HiSeq 2500. Molecular barcoding was employed in the preparation of TCR libraries, with unique molecular identifiers being used to normalize TCRbeta repertoire quantification. TCRdb applied fastp at Q25 and MiXCR to the public reads, then kept only in-frame beta chains. Each CDR3 protein appears once, grouped with its most common genes and DNA. Present in this sample are just under 350,000 distinct CDR3 sequences, about a sixth of which were seen just once. The biggest ten clones account for about 41% of the sample.

General conclusions and limits of the study: About two months after transplant, the apparently early recovery of alphabetaT-cell counts reportedly depended on just several hundred clones that had expanded rapidly and came from non-depleted graft cells. Hyperexpanded clone frequencies declined over subsequent months; after one year, T-cell counts and TCRbeta diversity were mostly attributed to newly produced T cells. In some patients, the high TCRbeta diversity seen at day 60 was put down to recipient T cells and intrathymic progenitors that had survived conditioning.

From a lookup of the germline V gene, CDR1 and CDR2 are SGDLS and YYNGEE. V loses 1 base at its end and J loses 0 bases; junction bases beyond the gene matches: 4. The CDR3 holds 16 amino acids from the cysteine to the phenylalanine. CDR3 DNA is the only sequence kept; it has 48 bases, read in frame from the first base. This receptor chain uses TRBV9 and TRBJ2-1; 7 of the junction bases match TRBD2. The sequence derives from a male patient aged 2 to 9 who had a stem cell transplant for acute lymphoblastic leukemia, so the T cells may come from the graft donor. The specimen comprised PBMCs, mostly from graft donor cells, sampled 360 days after TCRalphabeta/CD19-depleted stem cell transplant. The CDR3 is CASSVLGGSSYNEQFF. The DNA sequence is given as TGTGCCAGCAGCGTATTGGGCGGGAGCTCCTACAATGAGCAGTTCTTC.